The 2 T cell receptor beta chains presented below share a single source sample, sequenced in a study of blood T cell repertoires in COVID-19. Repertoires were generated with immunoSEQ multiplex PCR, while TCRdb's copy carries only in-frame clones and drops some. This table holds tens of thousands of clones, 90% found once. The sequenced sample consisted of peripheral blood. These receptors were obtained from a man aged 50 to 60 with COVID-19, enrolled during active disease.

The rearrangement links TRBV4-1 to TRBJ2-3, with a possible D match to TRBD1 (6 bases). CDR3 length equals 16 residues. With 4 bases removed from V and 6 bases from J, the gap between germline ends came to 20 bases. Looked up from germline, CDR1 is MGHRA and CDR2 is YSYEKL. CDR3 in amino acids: CASSLPQGQGRDTQYF. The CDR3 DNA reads TGCGCCAGCAGCCTACCTCAGGGGCAAGGACGGGATACGCAGTATTTT.

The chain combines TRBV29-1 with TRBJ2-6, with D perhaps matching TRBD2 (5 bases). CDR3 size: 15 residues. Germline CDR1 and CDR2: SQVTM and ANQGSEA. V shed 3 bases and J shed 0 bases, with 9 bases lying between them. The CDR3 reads CSVDIGNSGANVLTF. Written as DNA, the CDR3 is TGCAGCGTTGATATCGGGAACTCTGGGGCCAACGTCCTGACTTTC.